The text below deals with one T cell receptor (beta chain). Different DNA sequences within this sample yield the same CDR3. Method: immunoSEQ multiplex PCR; TCRdb's copy keeps in-frame clones and lacks some. The table has around 2.1 million clones, about 93% seen once. This sample is drawn from a study of shared clonotypes between healthy human individuals. It was CD45RO-negative cells, positively selected for CCR7, that made up naive CD8 cells, with terminally differentiated effector memory CD45RA+ cells excluded. Every contributor of samples was a Caucasian grown-up residing in Nashville, Tennessee. The CDR3 is 17 residues long. J lost 7 bases, V lost 0 bases, and 8 bases had no gene match. CDR1 KGHSH and CDR2 LQKENI come from the germline V gene.

The receptor's source is a man between 18 and 35 years old in good health. Some clones in this sample may be carry-over from other donors' samples. Sequencing input: naive CD8+ T cells from PBMCs. The rearrangement uses TRBV18 and TRBJ2-1; 11 bases map to TRBD2. The CDR3 is CASSPPTLAGVGNEQFF. The CDR3 coding sequence is TGTGCCAGCTCACCACCAACACTAGCGGGAGTAGGTAATGAGCAGTTCTTC.